Listed below are T cell receptor beta chains from one sample, sequenced in a study of identical twins. TCRdb analysed the 5' RACE reads with MiXCR anew, one entry per CDR3 protein. The table shows 500,000 to 700,000 distinct CDR3 sequences, with about 7.6% occurring only once. This sample was shared with a second study, whose subject was yellow fever vaccine responses in identical twins.

Input material: PBMCs. The receptors were sampled from a woman aged 18-30 years in good health. Both conserved end residues are part of each CDR3.

v_call	j_call	cdr3_aa
TRBV12-3/TRBV12-4	TRBJ2-1	CASRHSSASGANEQFF
TRBV5-1	TRBJ2-2	CASSPSGGDTGELFF
TRBV7-8	TRBJ2-1	CASSVTISSYNEQFF
TRBV27	TRBJ2-1	CASSFLGQGVNEQFF
TRBV12-3/TRBV12-4	TRBJ2-1	CASSLIRRPYNEQFF
TRBV4-1	TRBJ2-5	CASSRPGQGVETQYF
TRBV4-1	TRBJ1-3	CASSQVGRGSGNTIYF
TRBV10-3	TRBJ2-1	CAISTGGNEQFF
TRBV7-2	TRBJ2-6	CASSLRRSGANVLTF
TRBV10-3	TRBJ2-7	CAISESGPQGEQYF
TRBV27	TRBJ1-4	CASSLYSQPTNEKLFF
TRBV4-1	TRBJ1-5	CASSQGADTDNQPQHF
TRBV5-4	TRBJ2-1	CASSNSGGADNEQFF
TRBV4-1	TRBJ2-2	CASSQVGPRGTGELFF
TRBV21-1	TRBJ1-2	CASSKRGPEDNYGYTF
TRBV14	TRBJ2-1	CASSQEVLAGPSSYNEQFF
TRBV27	TRBJ2-7	CASSLSTEPLYEQYF
TRBV28	TRBJ2-7	CASSLRGHYEQYF
TRBV19	TRBJ2-3	CASSTPLAGVDTQYF
TRBV24-1	TRBJ2-3	CATSGASRTDTQYF
TRBV20-1	TRBJ2-1	CSATPTYNEQFF
TRBV12-3/TRBV12-4	TRBJ1-4	CASSLSVGLNEKLFF
TRBV4-1	TRBJ1-2	CASSQERGDGYTF
TRBV18	TRBJ2-7	CASSPGGRNSHEQYF
TRBV5-1	TRBJ1-1	CASSSGANTEAFF
TRBV11-2	TRBJ2-6	CASSRVGTGESGANVLTF
TRBV6-1	TRBJ2-2	CASTPLAGLTGELFF
TRBV29-1	TRBJ1-1	CSGGDRVLNTEAFF
TRBV5-1	TRBJ2-2	CASSLQQLSNTGELFF
TRBV2	TRBJ2-3	CATLTGTSTDTQYF
TRBV5-1	TRBJ1-1	CASSLAKVMGSAGNTEAFF
TRBV4-1	TRBJ1-2	CASSGLDYGYTF
TRBV27	TRBJ1-2	CASSSTQGIGYYGYTF
TRBV5-5	TRBJ1-2	CASSSHSDGYTF
TRBV11-2	TRBJ1-6	CASSFTAGTGNSPLHF
TRBV3-1	TRBJ2-3	CASSRGNQGADTQYF
TRBV5-1	TRBJ1-1	CASSGAVSTEAFF
TRBV20-1	TRBJ1-2	CSARGPRQDLPSNYGYTF
TRBV10-3	TRBJ2-2	CAISILMTSGPGELFF
TRBV12-3/TRBV12-4	TRBJ2-1	CASGRLAGVPQFF
TRBV25-1	TRBJ2-5	CASSWSVAETQYF
TRBV7-8	TRBJ2-2	CASSLTSGRSTGELFF
TRBV11-2	TRBJ2-5	CASSFGYGQETQYF